This T cell receptor (beta chain) was captured in a study of blood T cell repertoires in COVID-19. The wider study: Samples representing acute and convalescent COVID-19 were sourced from the United States, Italy and Spain. PBMCs, B-cell-depleted T cells, or T cells were the source of the cDNA or gDNA that made up the material.

Original analysis: For nucleated cells, counts were estimated from reference gene primer amplification. TCRdb's table, derived via immunoSEQ multiplex PCR, lists solely in-frame clones and lacks some. V, J and clone size reflect that table, while D and trimming were determined from the DNA. The sample comprises some 100,000 clones, more than 85% of which are singletons, and about 0.89% rests with the top ten. Trimming removed 1 base at V and 7 bases at J, with 11 bases between. Germline V gives CDR1 SGHTS, CDR2 YDEGEE. This CDR3 comprises 14 residues. This clone was observed a handful of times. J is TRBJ1-4 and V is TRBV5-8; D is perhaps TRBD1 (6 bases). The sequence was obtained from a man aged 60 to 69 with acute or convalescent COVID-19. What was sequenced was peripheral blood. The CDR3 region is CASSLYRAGEKLFF. Here the CDR3 DNA reads TGTGCCAGCAGCTTGTACAGGGCCGGTGAAAAACTGTTTTTT.